The 26 T cell receptor beta chains below all came from one sample that was sequenced in a study of T cell responses to AZD1222 COVID-19 vaccine. Assay used: immunoSEQ multiplex PCR; TCRdb lists only in-frame clones, some missing. The sample shows 150,000 or so clones, 80% to 95% of them seen only once. The sequenced sample was peripheral blood, obtained on day 0 of AZD1222 vaccination. The receptors stem from an adult in good health.

The chain joins TRBV18 to TRBJ1-5, with D uncertain. V dropped 3 bases and J dropped 0 bases, with 9 bases sitting between them. CDR1 and CDR2 from the germline V gene are KGHSH and LQKENI. The CDR3 covers 15 residues. CDR3 loop: CASSPRQDSNQPQHF. The CDR3 DNA reads TGTGCCAGCTCACCGCGGCAGGATAGCAATCAGCCCCAGCATTTT. Full variable domain (outside the CDR3, taken from reference TRBV18 and TRBJ1-5): NAGVMQNPRHLVRRRGQEARLRCSPMKGHSHVYWYRQLPEEGLKFMVYLQKENIIDESGMPKERFSAEFPKEGPSILRIQQVVRGDSAAYFCASSPRQDSNQPQHFGDGTRLSIL.

The gene calls are TRBV6-5 and TRBJ2-5, with D perhaps matching TRBD2 (6 bases). The CDR3 covers 15 residues. The ends were cut back, 0 bases at V and 1 base at J, with 9 bases in the middle. Germline V gene data show CDR1 as MNHEY and CDR2 as SVGAGI. The CDR3 nucleotides read TGTGCCAGCAGTTACTCGCGGGGCCTCCAAGAGACCCAGTACTTC. The encoded protein is CASSYSRGLQETQYF.

The rearrangement links TRBV4-3 to TRBJ1-2; D not resolved. The CDR3 consists of 15 residues. V lost 3 bases, J lost 2 bases, and 13 bases lay in between. In germline, CDR1 is LGHNA, CDR2 YSLEER. CDR3 residues: CASSHIAGGNYGYTF. The CDR3 coding sequence is TGCGCCAGCAGCCACATCGCGGGAGGCAACTATGGCTACACCTTC.

The chain employs TRBV21-1 and TRBJ1-2. TRBV21-1 is a recognized pseudogene. This CDR3 comprises 13 residues. The CDR3 is CASSKLRESGYTF. DNA of the CDR3: TGTGCCAGCAGCAAACTGAGGGAATCTGGCTACACCTTC.

This clone was observed a single time. The chain is built from TRBV3-1 (or the pseudogene TRBV3-2) and TRBJ2-1, with D perhaps matching TRBD1 or TRBD2 (5 bases each). The CDR3 loop spans 16 amino acids. Germline CDR1 LGHDT, CDR2 YNNKEL (reference sequence). The germline V and J ends were trimmed by 4 bases and 2 bases, with 15 bases remaining between them. CDR3 amino acids: CASSRNRDGAYNEQFF. The DNA for the CDR3 is TGTGCCAGCAGCCGTAACCGGGACGGCGCCTACAATGAGCAGTTCTTC.

The rearrangement links TRBV2 to TRBJ2-2; D is unclear. Per the germline V gene, CDR1 is SNHLY and CDR2 is FYNNEI. CDR3 size: 11 residues. The ends were cut back, 11 bases at V and 4 bases at J, with 8 bases in the middle. The CDR3 spells CAGKGTGELFF. The CDR3 coding sequence is TGTGCCGGCAAGGGCACCGGGGAGCTGTTTTTT.

Worth noting for this clone: Other DNA sequences of this sample code for an identical CDR3. This chain uses TRBV4-3 with TRBJ1-4, with D perhaps TRBD1 (6 bases). Germline loops: CDR1 LGHNA, CDR2 YSLEER. V lost 0 bases and J lost 5, with 10 bases in between. The CDR3 loop spans 15 amino acids. CDR3 sequence (DNA): TGCGCCAGCAGCCAAGAAAGGGGGGGCAATGAAAAACTGTTTTTT. Its translation: CASSQERGGNEKLFF.

The chain links TRBV15 to TRBJ2-5; 14 nucleotides match TRBD2. The CDR3 has 15 residues. V shed 5 bases and J 5 bases; nucleotides not matched to a gene: 4. CDR1 is LNHNV, CDR2 YYDKDF, per germline (reference sequence). The CDR3 region has the DNA TGTGCCACCAGCTGGACTAGCGGGGGGCGGGAGACCCAGTACTTC. This sequence encodes CATSWTSGGRETQYF.

The V gene is TRBV7-8, the J gene TRBJ2-5; D unresolved. Trimming took off 1 base at V and 4 bases at J, with 10 bases between the two ends. This CDR3 contains 14 residues. CDR1 and CDR2 from the germline V gene are SGHVS and FQNEAQ. DNA for the CDR3: TGTGCCAGCAGCTTAGGGTGGGTTGGAGAGACCCAGTACTTC. Translated, it gives CASSLGWVGETQYF.

This clone was counted a single time. As DNA, the CDR3 is TGTGCCAGCAGTGTTATCGGGGGATACGAGCAGTACTTC. Residues: CASSVIGGYEQYF. The chain is built from TRBV2 and TRBJ2-7; weak D call: TRBD2 (6 bases). Germline CDR1 is SNHLY and CDR2 is FYNNEI. The CDR3 is 13 residues long. V lost 4 bases, J lost 4 bases, and 11 bases lay in between. Complete variable domain (other parts from reference TRBV2 and TRBJ2-7): EPEVTQTPSHQVTQMGQEVILRCVPISNHLYFYWYRQILGQKVEFLVSFYNNEISEKSEIFDDQFSVERPDGSNFTLKIRSTKLEDSAMYFCASSVIGGYEQYFGPGTRLTVT.

The chain uses TRBV2 and TRBJ2-1; D may be TRBD1 (5 bases). The CDR3 length is 11 residues. V lost 6 bases and J 8 bases, leaving 8 bases between the germline ends. Germline V lookup: CDR1 SNHLY, CDR2 FYNNEI. The CDR3 DNA sequence: TGTGCCAGCAGAGGGGCCCATGAGCAGTTCTTC. It is translated as CASRGAHEQFF.

This chain links TRBV7-9 with TRBJ2-1; 10 positions match TRBD2. The germline V gene has CDR1 SEHNR and CDR2 FQNEAQ (reference sequence). This CDR3 spans 15 amino acids. Trimming cost V 3 bases and J 6 bases; bases outside gene matches: 5. In DNA form, the CDR3 reads TGTGCCAGCAGCTTCAGGGGGACTAGCGCCAATGAGCAGTTCTTC. Encoded protein: CASSFRGTSANEQFF.

The gene calls are TRBV27 and TRBJ2-3; perhaps TRBD2 as D (6 bases). The CDR3 loop spans 14 amino acids. The V gene's germline CDR1 is MNHEY and CDR2 SMNVEV (reference sequence). Trimming pared 6 bases from V and 0 bases from J, leaving 10 bases between. The CDR3 here is CASSSGLSTDTQYF. CDR3 bases: TGTGCCAGCAGCTCGGGACTGAGCACAGATACGCAGTATTTT.

The V gene is TRBV18, the J gene TRBJ1-3; D might be TRBD1 (6 bases). Germline assignment: CDR1 KGHSH and CDR2 LQKENI. V was pared by 4 bases and J by 0 bases, with 13 bases between. The CDR3 loop spans 16 amino acids. The CDR3 reads CASSQSKDSSGNTIYF. For the CDR3, the DNA is TGTGCCAGCTCACAAAGCAAGGACAGCTCTGGAAACACCATATATTTT.

This rearrangement joins TRBV30 to TRBJ1-6; a weak D match, TRBD1 (5 bases). Germline-derived CDR1 and CDR2 are GTSNPN and SVGIG (reference sequence). Trimming took 0 bases from V and 0 from J, leaving 12 bases between them. The CDR3 is made up of 17 amino acids. CDR3 amino acids: CAWSVIARVSYNSPLHF. The CDR3 nucleotides are TGTGCCTGGAGTGTAATCGCCAGGGTCTCCTATAATTCACCCCTCCACTTT.

The chain is built from TRBV3-1 (or the pseudogene TRBV3-2) and TRBJ1-6; no clear D gene. The V end was cut by 5 bases, the J end by 6 bases, with 14 bases between. Looked up from germline, CDR1 is LGHDT and CDR2 is YNNKEL (reference sequence). This CDR3 region has 15 residues. In DNA form, the CDR3 reads TGTGCCAGCAGCTCTGAGGGCCTAACTAATTCACCCCTCCACTTT. This sequence encodes CASSSEGLTNSPLHF.

This rearrangement joins TRBV11-1 to TRBJ2-4; D may match TRBD1 or TRBD2 (6 bases each). With 1 base removed from V and 11 bases from J, the gap between germline ends came to 21 bases. The CDR3 is 16 residues long. The V gene's germline CDR1 is SGHAT and CDR2 FQDESV (reference sequence). As DNA, the CDR3 is TGTGCCAGCAGCTTAGATGGGACACGTGGAGGGGGAGTTCAGTACTTC. Its protein is CASSLDGTRGGGVQYF.

This rearrangement joins TRBV9 to TRBJ2-7; perhaps TRBD2 as D (6 bases). The CDR3 sequence is 16 residues long. The ends were cut back, 0 bases at V and 2 bases at J, with 15 bases in the middle. Per germline, CDR1 SGDLS and CDR2 YYNGEE. The CDR3 sequence is CASSVGGAAAAYEQYF. The CDR3 DNA sequence: TGTGCCAGCAGCGTAGGCGGGGCAGCGGCCGCCTACGAGCAGTACTTC.

V usage is TRBV25-1 and J usage is TRBJ2-7; D uncertain. The V end lost 1 base, the J end lost 0 bases, and 7 bases lay between the germline ends. Per germline, CDR1 MGHDK and CDR2 SYGVNS. This CDR3 is built from 14 residues. The CDR3 DNA is TGTGCCAGCAGTGAATTTGGCAACTCCTACGAGCAGTACTTC. Translated, it gives CASSEFGNSYEQYF.

This clone has a handful of counts. V gene TRBV7-9 combines with J gene TRBJ2-7; D is possibly TRBD2 (5 bases). The CDR3 has 13 amino acids. V was trimmed by 5 bases and J by 7 bases, leaving 15 bases between them. Germline values: CDR1 SEHNR, CDR2 FQNEAQ (reference sequence). DNA of the CDR3: TGTGCCAGCAGCACCTCCCCCGGGGTAGAGCAGTACTTC. Translating it yields CASSTSPGVEQYF.

The chain combines TRBV27 with TRBJ2-7; D may be TRBD2 (5 bases). The CDR3 is 17 amino acids. The V gene's germline CDR1 is MNHEY and CDR2 SMNVEV (reference sequence). The V gene lost 6 bases and the J gene lost 3 bases, with 24 bases spanning the gap. As DNA, the CDR3 is TGTGCCAGCAGGCCTATCACTGGGGAGTCATGGCGCTACGAGCAGTACTTC. It is translated as CASRPITGESWRYEQYF.

This chain connects TRBV5-5 to TRBJ1-5; TRBD1 aligns across 12 bases. The CDR3 is 19 residues long. Germline loops: CDR1 SGHKS, CDR2 YYEKEE (reference sequence). With V trimmed by 4 bases and J by 0 bases, 11 bases remained unmatched. The CDR3, as DNA: TGTGCCAGCAGCAACCCTCCGGGACAGGGGGCGCTTAGCAATCAGCCCCAGCATTTT. This encodes CASSNPPGQGALSNQPQHF.

Here the CDR3 reads CASSHKGGNMNTEAFF. In nucleotides, the CDR3 is TGTGCCAGCAGCCATAAAGGGGGGAACATGAACACTGAAGCTTTCTTT. The chain has TRBV6-6 and TRBJ1-1; perhaps TRBD1 as D (6 bases). The length of the CDR3 is 16 residues. V was trimmed by 6 bases and J by 0 bases, leaving 17 bases between them. Germline CDR1 MNHNY, CDR2 SVGAGI (reference sequence).

The CDR3 here is CASSLGVWGSSGANVLTF. The CDR3 DNA is TGTGCCAGCAGCTTAGGGGTTTGGGGAAGCTCTGGGGCCAACGTCCTGACTTTC. The chain couples TRBV7-3 to TRBJ2-6; no firm D call. The V and J ends lost 2 bases and 0 bases respectively, with 14 bases between them. Germline V gene sequence: CDR1 SGHTA, CDR2 FQGTGA. This CDR3 has 18 residues.

In its sample, this clone was seen a few times. This chain links TRBV2 with TRBJ1-3, with D tentatively TRBD1 (5 bases). The CDR3 is made up of 13 amino acids. Trimming removed 8 bases at V and 2 bases at J, with 10 bases between. Germline-derived CDR1 and CDR2 are SNHLY and FYNNEI. CDR3 DNA sequence: TGTGCCAGCGACAGTGCTACTGGAAACACCATATATTTT. It translates to CASDSATGNTIYF. The full variable domain, its missing parts supplied by reference TRBV2 and TRBJ1-3, is EPEVTQTPSHQVTQMGQEVILRCVPISNHLYFYWYRQILGQKVEFLVSFYNNEISEKSEIFDDQFSVERPDGSNFTLKIRSTKLEDSAMYFCASDSATGNTIYFGEGSWLTVV.

The CDR3 bases are TGTGCCACCAGCAGGGGGGACAGGACTAACTATGGCTACACCTTC. As protein: CATSRGDRTNYGYTF. V and J are TRBV15 and TRBJ1-2; 8 bases fit TRBD1. CDR1 is LNHNV, CDR2 YYDKDF, per germline (reference sequence). Trimming cost V 3 bases and J 0 bases; bases outside gene matches: 3. The CDR3 contains 15 residues.